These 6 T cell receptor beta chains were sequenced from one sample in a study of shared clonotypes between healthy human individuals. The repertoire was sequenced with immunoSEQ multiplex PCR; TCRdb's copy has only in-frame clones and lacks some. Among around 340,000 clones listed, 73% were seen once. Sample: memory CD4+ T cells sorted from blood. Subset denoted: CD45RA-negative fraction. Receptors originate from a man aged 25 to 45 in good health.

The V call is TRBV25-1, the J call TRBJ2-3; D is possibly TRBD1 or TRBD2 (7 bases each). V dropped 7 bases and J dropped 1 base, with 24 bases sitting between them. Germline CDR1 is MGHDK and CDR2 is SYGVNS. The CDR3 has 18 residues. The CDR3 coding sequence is TGTGCCAGCATGGCCAGGGGGATCGGGAGGTGGGGCACAGATACGCAGTATTTT. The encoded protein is CASMARGIGRWGTDTQYF.

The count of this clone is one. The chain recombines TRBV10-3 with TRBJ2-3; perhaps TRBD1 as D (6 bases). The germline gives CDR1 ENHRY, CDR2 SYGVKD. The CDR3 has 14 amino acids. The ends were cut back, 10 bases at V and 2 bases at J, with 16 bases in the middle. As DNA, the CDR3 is TGTGCCAGCGGACGGGACATACACACAGATACGCAGTATTTT. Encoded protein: CASGRDIHTDTQYF.

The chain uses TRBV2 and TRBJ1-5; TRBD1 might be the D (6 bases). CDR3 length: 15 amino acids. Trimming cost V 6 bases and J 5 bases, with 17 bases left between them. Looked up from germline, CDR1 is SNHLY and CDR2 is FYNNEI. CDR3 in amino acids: CASRSDLDSYQPQHF. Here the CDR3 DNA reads TGTGCCAGCAGATCTGACCTGGACAGTTATCAGCCCCAGCATTTT.

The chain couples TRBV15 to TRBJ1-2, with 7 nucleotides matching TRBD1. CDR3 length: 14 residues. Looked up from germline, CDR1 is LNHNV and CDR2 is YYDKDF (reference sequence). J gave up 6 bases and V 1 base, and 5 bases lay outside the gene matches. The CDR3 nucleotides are TGTGCCACCAGCAGAGGGGACAGCCACGATGGCTACACCTTC. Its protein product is CATSRGDSHDGYTF.

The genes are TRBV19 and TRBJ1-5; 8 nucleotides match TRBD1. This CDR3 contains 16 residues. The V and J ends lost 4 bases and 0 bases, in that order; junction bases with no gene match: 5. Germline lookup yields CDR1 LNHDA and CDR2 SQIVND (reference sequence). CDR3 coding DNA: TGTGCCAGTAGTACCGGGACAGGTCATAGCAATCAGCCCCAGCATTTT. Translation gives CASSTGTGHSNQPQHF.

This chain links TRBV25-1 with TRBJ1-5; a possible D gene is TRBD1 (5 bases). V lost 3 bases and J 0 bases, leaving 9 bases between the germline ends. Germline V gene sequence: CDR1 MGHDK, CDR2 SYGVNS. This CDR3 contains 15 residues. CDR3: CASSDGGTSNQPQHF. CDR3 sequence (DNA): TGTGCCAGCAGTGATGGGGGGACTAGCAATCAGCCCCAGCATTTT.